The source of this TCR beta chain is a study of naive and memory T cell subsets. Overall study findings and caveats: Tuberculin site TCR excess was interpreted as type IV hypersensitivity infiltration.

The sample holds many counts of this clonotype. The antigen remains unidentified. Amplification of ligated cDNA took four PCR rounds with SP2 and nested alpha and beta constant primers. TCRdb ran MiXCR on the UMI-ligation and nested PCR reads and lists one entry per CDR3 protein. The sample includes around 33,000 distinct CDR3 sequences, about 6.2% of them seen just once. The CDR3 has 14 amino acids. With 3 bases removed from V and 0 bases from J, the gap between germline ends came to 8 bases. Germline lookup yields CDR1 SSHAT and CDR2 FNYEAQ (reference sequence). Treatment of the sample: skin biopsy from PPD injection site in Mantoux-positive individual. A UMI-containing oligonucleotide was joined by 3' ligation to the TCR cDNA template.

The sequence was collected from an adult in good health. This sequence joins TRBV7-7 and TRBJ2-5; D uncertain. The sample consisted of skin, taken from a tuberculin skin test site. The CDR3 is CASSFSHHQETQYF. CDR3 DNA sequence: TGTGCCAGCAGCTTTTCGCACCACCAAGAGACCCAGTACTTC.